This T cell receptor beta chain originates from a study of beta chain features in type 1 diabetes. Sequenced material consisted of expressed TCRB transcripts (all of the isolated RNA was reverse transcribed). Repertoires were generated with immunoSEQ multiplex PCR, while TCRdb's copy carries only in-frame clones and drops some. The data contain just under 150,000 clones, roughly 10% of them singletons. One heparinised draw of blood, averaging about 116 mL, came from each donor. Sorting that relied on CD45RO/CCR7/CD25/CD127/CD95/CD27 yielded CD4+ naive, central memory, regulatory and stem cell-like memory cells. Germline CDR1 reads SGHTA; CDR2 reads FQGNSA. The CDR3 runs 16 residues. Deletions cut 2 bases from V and 2 bases from J, with 16 bases between.

This chain joins TRBV7-2 and TRBJ2-7, with D tentatively TRBD2 (7 bases). Sequencing input: naive CD4+ T cells from blood. This clonotype originated in a man in his late teens or twenties in good health. In DNA, the CDR3 is TGTGCCAGCAGCTTACGGGGGGCCGCCCTACCCTACGAGCAGTACTTC. Translating it yields CASSLRGAALPYEQYF.